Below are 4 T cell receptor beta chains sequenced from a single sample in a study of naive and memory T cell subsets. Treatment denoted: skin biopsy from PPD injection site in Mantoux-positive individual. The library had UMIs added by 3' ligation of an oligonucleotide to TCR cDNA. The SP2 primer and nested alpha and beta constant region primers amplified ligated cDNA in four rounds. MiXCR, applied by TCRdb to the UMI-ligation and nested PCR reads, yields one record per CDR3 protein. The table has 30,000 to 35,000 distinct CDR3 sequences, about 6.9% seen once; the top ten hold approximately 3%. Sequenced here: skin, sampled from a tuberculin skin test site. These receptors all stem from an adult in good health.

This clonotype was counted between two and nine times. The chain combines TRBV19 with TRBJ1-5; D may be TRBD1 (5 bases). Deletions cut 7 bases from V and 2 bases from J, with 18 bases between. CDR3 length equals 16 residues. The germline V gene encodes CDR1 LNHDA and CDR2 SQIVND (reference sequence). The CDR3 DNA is TGTGCCAGTACCCGGGGCAGGGTCAGTGGCAATCAGCCCCAGCATTTT. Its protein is CASTRGRVSGNQPQHF.

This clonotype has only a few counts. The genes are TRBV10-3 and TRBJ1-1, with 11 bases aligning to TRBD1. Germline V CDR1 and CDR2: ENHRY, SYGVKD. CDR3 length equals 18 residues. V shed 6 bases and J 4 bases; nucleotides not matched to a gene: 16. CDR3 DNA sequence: TGTGCCATCAGCGCCGGGACAGGGGGTCTCCAAAGGGGCACTGAAGCTTTCTTT. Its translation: CAISAGTGGLQRGTEAFF.

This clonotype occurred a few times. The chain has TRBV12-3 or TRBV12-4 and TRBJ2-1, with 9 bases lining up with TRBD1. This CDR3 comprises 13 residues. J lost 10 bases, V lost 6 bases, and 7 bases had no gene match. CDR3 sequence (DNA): TGTGCCAGCAGGCCGGGACAGGGTGCGGAGCAGTTCTTC. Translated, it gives CASRPGQGAEQFF.

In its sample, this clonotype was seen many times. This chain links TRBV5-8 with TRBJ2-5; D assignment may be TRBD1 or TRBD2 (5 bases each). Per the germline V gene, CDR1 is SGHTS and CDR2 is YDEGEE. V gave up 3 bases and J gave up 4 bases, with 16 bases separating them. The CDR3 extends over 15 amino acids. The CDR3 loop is CASSYDGAIGETQYF. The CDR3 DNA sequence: TGTGCCAGCAGCTATGACGGGGCCATTGGAGAGACCCAGTACTTC.